The entry that follows covers one T cell receptor beta chain sequence. Germline V lookup: CDR1 SGHKS, CDR2 YYEKEE (reference sequence). V was trimmed by 4 bases and J by 0 bases, leaving 11 bases between them. The CDR3 is made up of 16 amino acids. The sample is drawn from a study of blood T cell repertoires in COVID-19. Study-wide context: COVID-19 samples collected from the United States, Italy and Spain covered acute and convalescent phases.

Source study methods: How many nucleated cells were present was estimated from reference gene primer amplification. Measured with immunoSEQ multiplex PCR; TCRdb has only the in-frame clones, and not every one. D and trimming come from the DNA, and the V and J calls and clone size come from that table. The sample includes about 70,000 clones, approximately 78% seen only once; the top ten take roughly a sixth. This receptor was taken from a human donor in a cohort sampled during active COVID-19. The chain uses TRBV5-5 and TRBJ2-6; tentatively, D is TRBD2 (5 bases). Specimen: peripheral blood. The CDR3 nucleotides read TGTGCCAGCAGCCCCGGACTGACCTCTGGGGCCAACGTCCTGACTTTC. It is translated as CASSPGLTSGANVLTF.